This TCR beta chain is drawn from a study of blood T cell repertoires in COVID-19. Sequencing was performed with immunoSEQ multiplex PCR; in TCRdb, only in-frame clones are kept and a portion is missing. The table lists 160,000 or so clones, 79% of them singletons. Trimming at V came to 5 bases and at J to 6 bases, leaving 7 bases not matched to a gene. This CDR3 contains 15 residues. Germline-derived CDR1 and CDR2 are SEHNR and FQNEAQ (reference sequence). Sequencing input: peripheral blood. The TCR comes from a woman aged 60-70 years with COVID-19, enrolled during active disease. The gene calls are TRBV7-9 and TRBJ1-4; TRBD1 agrees at 9 bases. The CDR3, as DNA: TGTGCCAGCAGCCCTCACAGGGGGCGAGATGAAAAACTGTTTTTT. It yields the protein CASSPHRGRDEKLFF.